The entry below describes one T cell receptor (beta chain). This entry comes from a study of CD8+ T cells in alopecia areata. Isolated RNA was reverse transcribed into cDNA used as the sequencing template. Some clones are missing from TCRdb's copy, which holds only in-frame ones; the method was immunoSEQ multiplex PCR. This table holds 140,000 or so clones, roughly half found once. V lost 8 bases to trimming and J lost 5 bases; unmatched junction nucleotides: 3. Germline V gene sequence: CDR1 MDHEN, CDR2 SYDVKM. This CDR3 contains 13 residues. The origin of this receptor is a human donor with alopecia areata. The chain uses TRBV28 and TRBJ1-5, with 10 bases aligning to TRBD1. The sequencing here drew on CD4+ T cells sorted from blood, taken at week 0. The CDR3 loop reads CASGGQGYQPQHF. Written as DNA, the CDR3 is TGTGCCAGCGGGGGACAGGGGTATCAGCCCCAGCATTTT.